Listed below are T cell receptor beta chains from one sample, sequenced in a study of blood T cells in healthy people across ages. TCRdb called the 5' RACE reads again in MiXCR, with one record for every CDR3 protein. The sample has 1 million to 1.2 million distinct CDR3 sequences; 35% to 40% are singletons. The sequencing input was blood. The receptor set was obtained from a young man in good health. Both conserved end residues are part of each CDR3. The D gene is left open where the match is weak. Size tells how often a clone was seen (once, few, many) or the class of an expanded clone, and some rows leave it out.

cdr3_aa | cdr3_nt | v_call | d_call | clone_size | j_call
CASSGPDSDYSNQPQHF | TGTGCCAGCAGTGGCCCGGACAGCGACTATAGCAATCAGCCCCAGCATTTT | TRBV2 | - | - | TRBJ1-5
CSARDRSSDNEQYF | TGCAGTGCTAGAGATCGGAGTAGCGACAATGAGCAGTACTTC | TRBV20-1 | - | few | TRBJ2-7
CASSAAKANQPQHF | TGTGCCAGCTCAGCAGCTAAGGCGAATCAGCCCCAGCATTTT | TRBV18 | - | few | TRBJ1-5
CASSVGSHRQKNQETQYF | TGTGCCAGCAGCGTAGGGTCCCATAGACAGAAAAACCAAGAGACCCAGTACTTC | TRBV9 | - | few | TRBJ2-5
CSASAIKRRGGLSDTQYF | TGCAGTGCTAGCGCCATTAAGAGGCGGGGGGGATTGTCAGATACGCAGTATTTT | TRBV20-1 | TRBD2 | - | TRBJ2-3
CAISETGSYTF | TGTGCCATCAGTGAAACAGGTAGCTACACCTTC | TRBV10-3 | - | few | TRBJ1-2
CASSLTGTIPGYTF | TGTGCCAGCAGTTTAACCGGGACTATCCCGGGCTACACCTTC | TRBV27 | - | few | TRBJ1-2
CASRRGQGEETQYF | TGTGCCAGCAGGAGGGGACAGGGGGAAGAGACCCAGTACTTC | TRBV28 | TRBD1 | few | TRBJ2-5
CASSQVPKRSNYGYTF | TGTGCCAGCAGCCAAGTGCCCAAGAGGAGTAACTATGGCTACACCTTC | TRBV4-2 | - | - | TRBJ1-2
CASSYPNRARYDSPLHF | TGTGCCAGCAGCTACCCCAACAGGGCGCGGTATGATTCACCCCTCCACTTT | TRBV28 | - | - | TRBJ1-6
CASSFEQASYGYTF | TGTGCCAGCAGCTTCGAACAGGCGAGTTATGGCTACACCTTC | TRBV7-2 | - | many | TRBJ1-2
CASSPGQWNTGELFF | TGTGCCAGCAGCCCGGGACAATGGAACACCGGGGAGCTGTTTTTT | TRBV14 | - | - | TRBJ2-2
CASSQHLEGGSSYEQYF | TGTGCCAGCAGCCAACACTTAGAAGGGGGTTCTTCCTACGAGCAGTACTTC | TRBV3-1 | - | - | TRBJ2-7
CASSPRGGDGTQYF | TGTGCCAGCAGTCCCAGGGGAGGGGACGGTACGCAGTATTTT | TRBV3-1 | - | few | TRBJ2-3
CSAPDRGPYEQYF | TGCAGTGCTCCTGACAGGGGACCCTACGAGCAGTACTTC | TRBV20-1 | TRBD1 | few | TRBJ2-7
CASSMTGEAENIQYF | TGTGCCAGCAGTATGACAGGGGAGGCTGAAAACATTCAGTACTTC | TRBV6-1 | TRBD1 | few | TRBJ2-4
CSAGAGTSGYNEQFF | TGCAGTGCTGGCGCCGGGACTAGCGGTTACAATGAGCAGTTCTTC | TRBV20-1 | TRBD2 | few | TRBJ2-1
CSARVSHSNQPQHF | TGCAGTGCTAGAGTCAGCCATAGCAATCAGCCCCAGCATTTT | TRBV20-1 | - | - | TRBJ1-5
CASRENQGGDTQYF | TGTGCCAGCAGGGAAAACCAGGGTGGAGATACGCAGTATTTT | TRBV2 | - | - | TRBJ2-3
CASLAARDNEQFF | TGTGCCAGCTTAGCGGCCCGGGACAATGAGCAGTTCTTC | TRBV6-1 | - | - | TRBJ2-1
CASSKSGGPYNEQFF | TGTGCCAGCAGCAAAAGCGGGGGCCCCTACAATGAGCAGTTCTTC | TRBV7-9 | TRBD2 | few | TRBJ2-1
CSFRGRPATDHYGYTF | TGCAGCTTTCGAGGGCGCCCCGCGACAGACCACTATGGCTACACCTTC | TRBV29-1 | - | - | TRBJ1-2
CAIRDRDTNTEAFF | TGTGCCATCAGAGACAGGGACACGAACACTGAAGCTTTCTTT | TRBV10-3 | TRBD1 | - | TRBJ1-1
CASSQAGQGYNEQFF | TGCGCCAGCAGCCAGGCGGGACAGGGGTACAATGAGCAGTTCTTC | TRBV5-1 | TRBD1 | few | TRBJ2-1
CASSQGNRGVTEAFF | TGCGCCAGCAGCCAAGGCAACAGGGGCGTAACTGAAGCTTTCTTT | TRBV4-1 | TRBD1 | - | TRBJ1-1
CACSLGGVGTEAFF | TGTGCCTGCAGCTTAGGAGGGGTCGGCACTGAAGCTTTCTTT | TRBV7-6 | - | - | TRBJ1-1
CASSSVTVNYGYTF | TGTGCCAGCAGCTCCGTGACAGTCAACTATGGCTACACCTTC | TRBV7-2 | - | once | TRBJ1-2
CASSEGLGYGYTF | TGTGCCAGCAGTGAGGGATTGGGCTATGGCTACACCTTC | TRBV6-1 | - | many | TRBJ1-2
CASSPATNQPQHF | TGTGCCAGCAGTCCCGCGACGAATCAGCCCCAGCATTTT | TRBV12-3/TRBV12-4 | - | few | TRBJ1-5
CASSLSGTSAYEQYF | TGTGCCAGCAGTTTATCGGGGACTAGCGCCTACGAGCAGTACTTC | TRBV27 | TRBD2 | - | TRBJ2-7
CASSPRTSGTDTQYF | TGTGCCAGCAGCCCGCGGACTAGCGGCACAGATACGCAGTATTTT | TRBV4-1 | TRBD2 | many | TRBJ2-3
CASSQVRNSGGSTDTQYF | TGTGCCAGCAGCCAAGTCAGGAACAGCGGGGGTAGCACAGATACGCAGTATTTT | TRBV4-2 | TRBD2 | few | TRBJ2-3
CASSEGQRGEKLFF | TGTGCCAGCAGCGAGGGACAGCGGGGTGAAAAACTGTTTTTT | TRBV7-9 | TRBD1 | once | TRBJ1-4
CASSQTPYNSPLHF | TGTGCCAGCAGCCAAACACCCTATAATTCACCCCTCCACTTT | TRBV7-3 | - | - | TRBJ1-6
CASSISPSGDTSTDTQYF | TGCGCCAGCAGCATCTCCCCTAGCGGGGACACTAGCACAGATACGCAGTATTTT | TRBV5-1 | TRBD2 | few | TRBJ2-3
CATSRDAGNYYGYTF | TGTGCCACCAGCAGAGATGCCGGCAACTACTATGGCTACACCTTC | TRBV15 | - | - | TRBJ1-2
CASSLGQGVGETQYF | TGTGCCAGCAGCCTGGGACAGGGTGTCGGAGAGACCCAGTACTTC | TRBV4-2 | TRBD1 | many | TRBJ2-5
CASGLGTSGGLSETQYF | TGTGCTAGTGGTTTGGGGACTAGCGGGGGCCTCTCGGAGACCCAGTACTTC | TRBV12-5 | TRBD2 | - | TRBJ2-5
CASRTTNLAEAFF | TGTGCCAGCAGAACAACTAACTTAGCCGAAGCTTTCTTT | TRBV7-8 | - | - | TRBJ1-1
CASSLLTDSNQPQHF | TGTGCCAGCAGCTTGCTGACAGATAGCAATCAGCCCCAGCATTTT | TRBV5-5 | - | - | TRBJ1-5
CASSARYNEQFF | TGTGCCAGCAGCGCTCGCTACAATGAGCAGTTCTTC | TRBV5-5 | - | many | TRBJ2-1
CASRQWSTEAFF | TGTGCCAGTCGACAGTGGAGCACTGAAGCTTTCTTT | TRBV19 | - | once | TRBJ1-1
CASSQDIGGADFETQYF | TGCGCCAGCAGCCAAGATATCGGGGGGGCCGATTTTGAGACCCAGTACTTC | TRBV4-3 | TRBD2 | few | TRBJ2-5
CGSRETSTDTQYF | TGCGGCTCCCGTGAGACTAGCACAGATACGCAGTATTTT | TRBV29-1 | - | - | TRBJ2-3
CASSPIAGTSTDTQYF | TGTGCCAGTAGTCCGATAGCGGGCACGAGCACAGATACGCAGTATTTT | TRBV19 | TRBD2 | - | TRBJ2-3
CATSGTGDLNTEAFF | TGTGCCACCAGTGGGACAGGGGATTTGAACACTGAAGCTTTCTTT | TRBV7-8 | TRBD1 | few | TRBJ1-1
CSVERGAPGREQYF | TGCAGCGTTGAGAGGGGGGCCCCCGGACGTGAGCAGTACTTC | TRBV29-1 | - | - | TRBJ2-7
CASSPGFGYGYTF | TGTGCTAGCAGCCCAGGTTTCGGCTATGGCTACACCTTC | TRBV7-7 | - | - | TRBJ1-2
CSARGRLAGELYNEQFF | TGCAGTGCTAGGGGAAGACTAGCGGGGGAACTCTACAATGAGCAGTTCTTC | TRBV20-1 | TRBD2 | - | TRBJ2-1
CASSLRQGKGYTF | TGTGCCAGCAGCTTGAGACAGGGGAAAGGCTACACCTTC | TRBV5-5 | TRBD1 | - | TRBJ1-2
CASAQGQDYGYTF | TGTGCCAGCGCCCAGGGACAGGACTATGGCTACACCTTC | TRBV11-1 | TRBD1 | - | TRBJ1-2
CASSLTDGDEQFF | TGTGCCAGCAGTCTCACGGACGGCGATGAGCAGTTCTTC | TRBV12-3/TRBV12-4 | - | few | TRBJ2-1
CSAGGEAGNTIYF | TGCAGTGCCGGCGGGGAGGCTGGAAACACCATATATTTT | TRBV20-1 | - | - | TRBJ1-3
CASLEGQYSNQPQHF | TGTGCCAGCCTAGAGGGGCAGTATAGCAATCAGCCCCAGCATTTT | TRBV6-1 | - | - | TRBJ1-5
CASSFRQERTDTQYF | TGTGCCAGCAGCTTTAGACAGGAGCGGACAGATACGCAGTATTTT | TRBV5-5 | - | - | TRBJ2-3